The 18 T cell receptor beta chains given below trace back to one sample, sequenced in a study of cytomegalovirus exposure and HLA in healthy donors (dated by TCRdb to 2016 to 2017). The library was built by means of the immunoSEQ multiplex PCR assay. A mixture of 60 forward primers for TCR Vbeta segments and 13 reverse primers for TCR Jbeta segments was used in the multiplex PCR. The table comes from immuneACCESS by way of TCRdb, which keeps in-frame sequences with V and J called. Part of the clones is missing from these tables; in studies checked, under half for an unresolved V gene and the rest for unknown reasons. Counted in this sample were some 150,000 clones; about 79% of them appeared once. The ten largest clones capture about 3.8% of the sample. Source material: PBMCs. The receptors stem from a middle-aged man in good health and CMV-seropositive.

This clone was detected once. The V and J genes are TRBV10-3 and TRBJ2-7, with TRBD2 matching over 13 bases. V lost 4 bases, J lost 7 bases, and 10 bases stayed unmatched. Looked up from germline, CDR1 is ENHRY and CDR2 is SYGVKD. The CDR3 is made up of 16 amino acids. DNA for the CDR3: TGTGCCATCAGTGGGACTAGCGGGAGACCCCTGGAGGAGCAGTACTTC. Residues: CAISGTSGRPLEEQYF.

The chain is built from TRBV7-6 and TRBJ1-3; TRBD1 might be the D (5 bases). This CDR3 has 15 residues. V gave up 5 bases and J gave up 2 bases, with 13 bases separating them. Germline CDR1 reads SGHVS; CDR2 reads FNYEAQ. The chain's CDR3 is CASSRGTSAGNTIYF. The CDR3 region has the DNA TGTGCCAGCAGCCGTGGGACTTCTGCTGGAAACACCATATATTTT.

In nucleotides, the CDR3 is TGTGCCAGCAGTGAATCTGGCGGGAGATCTCTCAATGAGCAGTTCTTC. It specifies CASSESGGRSLNEQFF. The gene calls are TRBV25-1 and TRBJ2-1, with 7 bases that match TRBD2. The CDR3 runs to 16 residues. Germline V gene data show CDR1 as MGHDK and CDR2 as SYGVNS. V lost 1 base and J lost 6; bases outside the gene matches: 9. The variable domain in full, completed from reference TRBV25-1 and TRBJ2-1, reads EADIYQTPRYLVIGTGKKITLECSQTMGHDKMYWYQQDPGMELHLIHYSYGVNSTEKGDLSSESTVSRIRTEHFPLTLESARPSHTSQYLCASSESGGRSLNEQFFGPGTRLTVL.

This chain connects TRBV7-3 to TRBJ1-6; 7 bases agree with TRBD1. With V trimmed by 1 base and J by 9 bases, 6 bases remained unmatched. The CDR3 spans 15 residues. CDR1 and CDR2 from the germline V gene are SGHTA and FQGTGA. The CDR3 nucleotides are TGTGCCAGCAGCTTAAATGGCCAGGGGGTTTCACCCCTCCACTTT. Protein: CASSLNGQGVSPLHF. The entire variable domain, with the rest obtained from reference TRBV7-3 and TRBJ1-6, is as follows: GAGVSQTPSNKVTEKGKYVELRCDPISGHTALYWYRQSLGQGPEFLIYFQGTGAADDSGLPNDRFFAVRPEGSVSTLKIQRTERGDSAVYLCASSLNGQGVSPLHFGNGTRLTVT.

The V and J genes are TRBV7-9 and TRBJ2-5, with D hard to call. V lost 1 base and J lost 10, with 10 bases in between. This CDR3 is 12 amino acids long. Germline CDR1 reads SEHNR; CDR2 reads FQNEAQ (reference sequence). The CDR3 is CASSLEDSNQYF. CDR3 sequence (DNA): TGTGCCAGCAGCTTAGAAGATAGTAACCAGTACTTC.

Remarks on this clone: Other DNA sequences in the same sample also yield this CDR3. The chain recombines TRBV9 with TRBJ2-7, with D hard to call. The V and J ends lost 0 bases and 6 bases respectively, with 10 bases between them. This CDR3 region has 13 residues. Germline CDR1 reads SGDLS; CDR2 reads YYNGEE. DNA for the CDR3: TGTGCCAGCAGCGTAGGCCGGGTTGGCGAGCAGTACTTC. This sequence encodes CASSVGRVGEQYF.

The rearrangement links TRBV30 to TRBJ1-1; D is uncertain. CDR1 is GTSNPN, CDR2 SVGIG, per germline (reference sequence). The ends were cut back, 2 bases at V and 4 bases at J, with 26 bases in the middle. The CDR3 loop spans 18 amino acids. The CDR3 bases are TGTGCCTGGAGTCACTCATCGCGGTCAGCGGGAATTTTCACTGAAGCTTTCTTT. Its protein is CAWSHSSRSAGIFTEAFF.

The chain has TRBV30 and TRBJ2-1; 7 bases align to TRBD2. V trimming: 3 bases; J trimming: 8 bases; junction bases outside the gene matches: 10. The CDR3 is 14 amino acids. The germline V gene encodes CDR1 GTSNPN and CDR2 SVGIG (reference sequence). This chain's CDR3 is CAWSRLAKEDEQFF. CDR3 sequence (DNA): TGTGCCTGGAGCCGACTAGCTAAAGAGGATGAGCAGTTCTTC.

The J gene is TRBJ2-5, the V gene TRBV7-9; 11 bases are a match to TRBD2. This CDR3 comprises 15 residues. CDR1 is SEHNR and CDR2 is FQNEAQ in the germline V gene (reference sequence). V lost 5 bases to trimming and J lost 2 bases; unmatched junction nucleotides: 4. This CDR3 is CASSPGLAEQETQYF. The CDR3 nucleotides are TGTGCCAGCAGCCCGGGACTAGCGGAACAAGAGACCCAGTACTTC. Full variable domain (missing parts from reference TRBV7-9 and TRBJ2-5): DTGVSQNPRHKITKRGQNVTFRCDPISEHNRLYWYRQTLGQGPEFLTYFQNEAQLEKSRLLSDRFSAERPKGSFSTLEIQRTEQGDSAMYLCASSPGLAEQETQYFGPGTRLLVL.

V usage is TRBV7-2 and J usage is TRBJ2-5; D possibly corresponds to TRBD2 (7 bases). The V end lost 2 bases, the J end lost 5 bases, and 15 bases lay between the germline ends. The CDR3 is 15 amino acids. The germline V gene encodes CDR1 SGHTA and CDR2 FQGNSA. The CDR3 DNA reads as TGTGCCAGCAGCTTATCGGGTGGGAGGGGGGAGACCCAGTACTTC. Residues: CASSLSGGRGETQYF. The variable domain in full, completed from reference TRBV7-2 and TRBJ2-5, reads GAGVSQSPSNKVTEKGKDVELRCDPISGHTALYWYRQSLGQGLEFLIYFQGNSAPDKSGLPSDRFSAERTGGSVSTLTIQRTQQEDSAVYLCASSLSGGRGETQYFGPGTRLLVL.

There are a few counts of this clone. The J gene is TRBJ2-1, the V gene TRBV18; 7 positions agree with TRBD2. The germline CDR1 and CDR2 sequences are KGHSH and LQKENI. V was clipped by 1 base and J by 7 bases; unmatched bases: 10. This CDR3 is built from 16 residues. The CDR3 DNA follows: TGTGCCAGCTCACCACGTATAAGCGGGGATCGAAATGAGCAGTTCTTC. It translates to CASSPRISGDRNEQFF.

V usage is TRBV7-3 and J usage is TRBJ1-1; D unclear. V was shortened by 1 base and J by 9 bases, with 18 bases between the two germline ends. The length of the CDR3 is 15 residues. The germline V gene encodes CDR1 SGHTA and CDR2 FQGTGA. The CDR3 protein is CASSLNAVTNVKAFF. Written as DNA, the CDR3 is TGTGCCAGCAGCTTAAACGCGGTGACGAACGTGAAAGCTTTCTTT.

The chain combines TRBV4-1 with TRBJ2-1; 9 nucleotides line up with TRBD2. Looked up from germline, CDR1 is MGHRA and CDR2 is YSYEKL. J gave up 0 bases and V 3 bases, and 3 bases lay outside the gene matches. This CDR3 spans 16 amino acids. CDR3 bases: TGCGCCAGCAGCCATGCGGGGGGGGGCTCCTACAATGAGCAGTTCTTC. Its translation is CASSHAGGGSYNEQFF.

The chain has TRBV19 and TRBJ1-1, with TRBD1 as a possible D gene (6 bases). This CDR3 has 16 amino acids. Trimming pared 5 bases from V and 0 bases from J, leaving 16 bases between. Germline loops: CDR1 LNHDA, CDR2 SQIVND (reference sequence). The CDR3 protein is CASSPVDRLLNTEAFF. CDR3 nucleotide sequence: TGTGCCAGTAGTCCAGTGGACAGATTGTTGAACACTGAAGCTTTCTTT.

This chain uses TRBV6-1 with TRBJ1-1; no firm D call. The V gene lost 3 bases and the J gene lost 10 bases, with 9 bases spanning the gap. The CDR3 totals 11 residues. Looked up from germline, CDR1 is MNHNS and CDR2 is SASEGT. DNA of the CDR3: TGTGCCAGCAGTGAGATCGCGGGAGCTTTCTTT. Residues: CASSEIAGAFF.

The chain has TRBV29-1 and TRBJ2-7; 9 bases are shared with TRBD2. The germline gives CDR1 SQVTM, CDR2 ANQGSEA. The junction had 3 bases not matched to a gene; V was cut back by 2 bases and J by 1 base. The CDR3 covers 14 residues. This chain's CDR3 is CSVESSGISYEQYF. The CDR3, as DNA: TGCAGCGTTGAATCTAGCGGGATTTCCTACGAGCAGTACTTC.

CDR3 sequence reads: CASSLGGTYEQYF. The CDR3 nucleotides are TGCGCCAGCAGCTTGGGTGGCACCTACGAGCAGTACTTC. The J gene is TRBJ2-7, the V gene TRBV5-1; D remains ambiguous. Trimming stripped 0 bases from V and 2 bases from J, with 6 bases between. The CDR3 totals 13 residues. Germline values: CDR1 SGHRS, CDR2 YFSETQ.

The J gene is TRBJ1-5, the V gene TRBV4-1; D gene unclear. V shed 5 bases and J shed 2 bases, with 10 bases lying between them. Germline V gives CDR1 MGHRA, CDR2 YSYEKL. The CDR3 has 14 residues. For the CDR3, the DNA is TGCGCCAGCAGCTCTGGAGAAGGCAATCAGCCCCAGCATTTT. This sequence encodes CASSSGEGNQPQHF.